The rows below give T cell receptor beta chains drawn from one sample of a study. Via MiXCR, TCRdb re-called the 5' RACE reads, giving one row per CDR3 protein. The sample has nearly 55,000 distinct CDR3 sequences, 24% seen once. Sequences were obtained from tumor-infiltrating naive CD4+ T cells sorted from the breast tumor. All receptors derive from a female donor with breast cancer. CDR3s include the opening cysteine and the closing phenylalanine or tryptophan. Each record gives: J gene, V gene, clone size, D gene, CDR3 DNA, CDR3 protein. D genes are given only for firm matches. Clone size is shown for a subset of rows, as once, few, many or a class of expanded clone.

J: TRBJ1-2; V: TRBV9; size: few; D: NA; DNA: TGTGCCAGCAGCGTAGGTCCAGATAACTATGGCTACACCTTC; CDR3: CASSVGPDNYGYTF
J: TRBJ2-7; V: TRBV2; size: NA; D: NA; DNA: TGTGCCAGCAAGGCTAACGGCGAGCAGTACTTC; CDR3: CASKANGEQYF
J: TRBJ1-2; V: TRBV6-6; size: many; D: TRBD1; DNA: TGTGCCAGCAGTTACTCGATCAGGGGGCAGGGTGTTGGCTACACCTTC; CDR3: CASSYSIRGQGVGYTF
J: TRBJ1-2; V: TRBV5-1; size: NA; D: TRBD1; DNA: TGCGCCAGCAGCCCTGGACAGGGGGCAGATGGCTACACCTTC; CDR3: CASSPGQGADGYTF
J: TRBJ2-7; V: TRBV9; size: many; D: TRBD1; DNA: TGTGCCAGCAGCCGGGGACAGTCATTCACCTACGAGCAGTACTTC; CDR3: CASSRGQSFTYEQYF
J: TRBJ1-4; V: TRBV12-3/TRBV12-4; size: few; D: NA; DNA: TGTGCCAGCAACGGGGGGAGGTCGACTAATGAAAAACTGTTTTTT; CDR3: CASNGGRSTNEKLFF
J: TRBJ2-5; V: TRBV20-1; size: NA; D: NA; DNA: TGCAGTGCTAGAAACAGGGAAGAGTGGTACCAAGAGACCCAGTACTTC; CDR3: CSARNREEWYQETQYF
J: TRBJ2-2; V: TRBV7-2; size: few; D: TRBD2; DNA: TGTGCCAGCAGCTTTCAAGCGGGAGGAACCGGGGAGCTGTTTTTT; CDR3: CASSFQAGGTGELFF
J: TRBJ2-5; V: TRBV29-1; size: few; D: NA; DNA: TGCAGCGTTGGTTGGACAGTTGAGACCCAGTACTTC; CDR3: CSVGWTVETQYF
J: TRBJ2-7; V: TRBV7-2; size: NA; D: TRBD2; DNA: TGTGCCAGCAGCCCCCGGACTAGCGGGAGCTTTTACGAGCAGTACTTC; CDR3: CASSPRTSGSFYEQYF
J: TRBJ2-1; V: TRBV10-3; size: NA; D: TRBD2; DNA: TGTGCCATCAGTGAGTCTAGCGGGAGGGCACGACCCTACAATGAGCAGTTCTTC; CDR3: CAISESSGRARPYNEQFF
J: TRBJ1-2; V: TRBV12-3/TRBV12-4; size: NA; D: NA; DNA: TGTGCCAGCAGTTTAGCACAGACCAACTATGGCTACACCTTC; CDR3: CASSLAQTNYGYTF
J: TRBJ1-2; V: TRBV7-2; size: few; D: NA; DNA: TGTGCCAGCAGCTCGGGCAGGGGCGCTCTTAACTATGGCTACACCTTC; CDR3: CASSSGRGALNYGYTF
J: TRBJ1-6; V: TRBV15; size: few; D: NA; DNA: TGTGCCACCAGCAGGGATCAAGGTGGTGGCCTCTCCTATAATTCACCCCTCCACTTT; CDR3: CATSRDQGGGLSYNSPLHF
J: TRBJ1-2; V: TRBV4-1; size: NA; D: NA; DNA: TGCGCCAGCAGCCAAGGACAGAACTATGGCTACACCTTC; CDR3: CASSQGQNYGYTF
J: TRBJ2-1; V: TRBV6-5; size: many; D: TRBD2; DNA: TGTGCCAGCAGAACCACGACTAGCGTATCCTACAATGAGCAGTTCTTC; CDR3: CASRTTTSVSYNEQFF
J: TRBJ1-1; V: TRBV5-1; size: NA; D: NA; DNA: TGCGCCGGCAGCTTGGATGCGGGGGCTGAAGCTTTCTTT; CDR3: CAGSLDAGAEAFF
J: TRBJ2-3; V: TRBV29-1; size: once; D: NA; DNA: TGCAGCGTTGAAGCGGTGGGCACAGATACGCAGTATTTT; CDR3: CSVEAVGTDTQYF
J: TRBJ2-3; V: TRBV10-2; size: NA; D: TRBD2; DNA: TGCGCCAGCAGTGATCTATCCACCGGGACTAGCGGGAGAGCTGCGCAGTATTTT; CDR3: CASSDLSTGTSGRAAQYF
J: TRBJ1-2; V: TRBV7-3; size: few; D: TRBD1; DNA: TGTGCCAGCAGCGGCCGACAGGGGAGGGAGTCTGGCTACACCTTC; CDR3: CASSGRQGRESGYTF
J: TRBJ1-1; V: TRBV12-3/TRBV12-4; size: few; D: NA; DNA: TGTGCCAGCAGCCCATCGTCGGGCACTGAAGCTTTCTTT; CDR3: CASSPSSGTEAFF
J: TRBJ2-5; V: TRBV4-1; size: NA; D: NA; DNA: TGCGCCAGCAGCCGATTCAGGCAGGAGACCCAGTACTTC; CDR3: CASSRFRQETQYF
J: TRBJ2-6; V: TRBV7-2; size: NA; D: TRBD2; DNA: TGTGCCAGCAGCTCGGGGGGCTCTGGGGCCAACGTCCTGACTTTC; CDR3: CASSSGGSGANVLTF
J: TRBJ1-5; V: TRBV18; size: NA; D: NA; DNA: TGTGCCAGCTCACCTTCGGACTATCAGCCCCAGCATTTT; CDR3: CASSPSDYQPQHF
J: TRBJ2-3; V: TRBV6-5; size: NA; D: TRBD1; DNA: TGTGCCAGCAGGGGAAGACAGGGGGCTGGCACAGATACGCAGTATTTT; CDR3: CASRGRQGAGTDTQYF